A selection of T cell receptor beta chains follows, all from one sample in a study of blood T cell repertoires in COVID-19. TCRdb's copy holds only in-frame clones and misses some; the assay was immunoSEQ multiplex PCR. The repertoire includes 200,000 to 250,000 clones, 84% of them detected once, and roughly 3% sits in the top ten. The sample comprised peripheral blood. Receptors originate from a woman in her twenties or thirties who had recovered from COVID-19. The CDR3 runs from the conserved cysteine through the conserved F or W. The order of the fields is D gene, J gene, V gene, CDR3 protein. A D gene is named only where the DNA matches it firmly.

d_call: TRBD1; j_call: TRBJ2-6; v_call: TRBV18; cdr3_aa: CASSPPKGARGANVLTF
d_call: NA; j_call: TRBJ2-7; v_call: TRBV7-5; cdr3_aa: CVRTSSGPDRDHEQYF
d_call: TRBD1; j_call: TRBJ2-1; v_call: TRBV19; cdr3_aa: CASMKPGQGFSEQFF
d_call: TRBD1; j_call: TRBJ2-7; v_call: TRBV3-1/TRBV3-2; cdr3_aa: CASSSIHGQGPYEQYF
d_call: NA; j_call: TRBJ1-5; v_call: TRBV7-2; cdr3_aa: CASSGVEGYSNQPQHF
d_call: TRBD2; j_call: TRBJ2-7; v_call: TRBV24-1; cdr3_aa: CATRSDSGRSPPSEQYF
d_call: NA; j_call: TRBJ2-3; v_call: TRBV7-9; cdr3_aa: CASSFHGQDTQYF
d_call: TRBD1; j_call: TRBJ2-7; v_call: TRBV6-2/TRBV6-3; cdr3_aa: CASSWSPDRASEQYF
d_call: NA; j_call: TRBJ2-5; v_call: TRBV5-4; cdr3_aa: CASSSRRGVGEETQYF
d_call: TRBD2; j_call: TRBJ2-1; v_call: TRBV7-7; cdr3_aa: CASSLGLAVGGEQFF
d_call: TRBD2; j_call: TRBJ2-7; v_call: TRBV11-2; cdr3_aa: CASSFPGTSRYEQYF
d_call: NA; j_call: TRBJ2-4; v_call: TRBV28; cdr3_aa: CASSFPISKNIQYF
d_call: NA; j_call: TRBJ2-5; v_call: TRBV25-1; cdr3_aa: CASAIGYQETQYF
d_call: NA; j_call: TRBJ1-2; v_call: TRBV18; cdr3_aa: CASSYQGDYGYTF
d_call: NA; j_call: TRBJ2-2; v_call: TRBV7-6; cdr3_aa: CASSLEVLQGSIGELFF
d_call: NA; j_call: TRBJ2-3; v_call: TRBV7-3; cdr3_aa: CASGSTTDTQYF
d_call: NA; j_call: TRBJ1-5; v_call: TRBV21-1; cdr3_aa: CASSTNTGGSNQPQHF
d_call: TRBD2; j_call: TRBJ2-3; v_call: TRBV9; cdr3_aa: CASSGLVGGGHADTQYF
d_call: NA; j_call: TRBJ1-1; v_call: TRBV7-2; cdr3_aa: CASSSQGMNTEAFF
d_call: NA; j_call: TRBJ2-7; v_call: TRBV28; cdr3_aa: CASTPGGAGYEQYF
d_call: TRBD2; j_call: TRBJ2-7; v_call: TRBV5-4; cdr3_aa: CASGTKGGSAYEQYF
d_call: TRBD2; j_call: TRBJ2-1; v_call: TRBV15; cdr3_aa: CATSTAVLAGLSEQFF
d_call: TRBD1; j_call: TRBJ1-2; v_call: TRBV5-1; cdr3_aa: CASSPGQGASGYTF
d_call: NA; j_call: TRBJ1-2; v_call: TRBV25-1; cdr3_aa: CASSEDEGAIPNYGYTF
d_call: NA; j_call: TRBJ1-2; v_call: TRBV29-1; cdr3_aa: CSVEIGDWGYTF
d_call: TRBD1; j_call: TRBJ1-2; v_call: TRBV28; cdr3_aa: CASSSWTGLLQGYTF
d_call: TRBD2; j_call: TRBJ2-3; v_call: TRBV5-1; cdr3_aa: CASSLGGRAGDTQYF
d_call: NA; j_call: TRBJ2-7; v_call: TRBV24-1; cdr3_aa: CATSDSIAYEQYF
d_call: NA; j_call: TRBJ2-2; v_call: TRBV27; cdr3_aa: CASSSWRGHGELFF
d_call: NA; j_call: TRBJ1-3; v_call: TRBV2; cdr3_aa: CASSPQADYSGNTIYF